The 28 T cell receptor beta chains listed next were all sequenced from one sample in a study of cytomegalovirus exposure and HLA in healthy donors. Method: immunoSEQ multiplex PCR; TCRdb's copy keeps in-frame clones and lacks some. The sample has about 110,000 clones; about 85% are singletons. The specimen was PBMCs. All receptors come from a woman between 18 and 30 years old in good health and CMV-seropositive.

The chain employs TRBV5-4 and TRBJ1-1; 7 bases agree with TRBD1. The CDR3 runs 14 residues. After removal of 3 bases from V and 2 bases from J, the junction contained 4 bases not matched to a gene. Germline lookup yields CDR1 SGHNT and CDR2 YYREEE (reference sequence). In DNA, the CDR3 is TGTGCCAGCAGCTGGGGGACAGCAAACACTGAAGCTTTCTTT. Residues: CASSWGTANTEAFF.

The CDR3 DNA follows: TGCGCCAGCAGCACGGAGGACGGATACGAGCAGTACTTC. This codes for CASSTEDGYEQYF. V usage is TRBV5-1 and J usage is TRBJ2-7; D perhaps matches TRBD2 (5 bases). The germline gives CDR1 SGHRS, CDR2 YFSETQ. The V gene lost 4 bases and the J gene lost 4 bases, with 12 bases spanning the gap. This CDR3 contains 13 residues. Based on the CDR3 plus reference TRBV5-1 and TRBJ2-7, the full variable domain is KAGVTQTPRYLIKTRGQQVTLSCSPISGHRSVSWYQQTPGQGLQFLFEYFSETQRNKGNFPGRFSGRQFSNSRSEMNVSTLELGDSALYLCASSTEDGYEQYFGPGTRLTVT.

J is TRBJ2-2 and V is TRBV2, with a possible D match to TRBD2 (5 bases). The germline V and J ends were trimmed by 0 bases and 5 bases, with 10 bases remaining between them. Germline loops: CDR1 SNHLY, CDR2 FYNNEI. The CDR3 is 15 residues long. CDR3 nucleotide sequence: TGTGCCAGCAGTGAAGCGCTTCGAGGGACCGGGGAGCTGTTTTTT. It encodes CASSEALRGTGELFF. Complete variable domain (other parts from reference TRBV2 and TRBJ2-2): EPEVTQTPSHQVTQMGQEVILRCVPISNHLYFYWYRQILGQKVEFLVSFYNNEISEKSEIFDDQFSVERPDGSNFTLKIRSTKLEDSAMYFCASSEALRGTGELFFGEGSRLTVL.

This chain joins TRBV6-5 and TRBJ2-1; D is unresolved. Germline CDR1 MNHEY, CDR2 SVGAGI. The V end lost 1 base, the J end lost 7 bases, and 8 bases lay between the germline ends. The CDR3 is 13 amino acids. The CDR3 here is CASSYYQFNEQFF. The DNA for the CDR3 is TGTGCCAGCAGTTACTATCAGTTTAATGAGCAGTTCTTC.

CDR3 amino acids: CASSPLQSKNEQFF. DNA for the CDR3: TGTGCCAGCTCACCCCTCCAGTCAAAGAATGAGCAGTTCTTC. The chain carries TRBV18 and TRBJ2-1; D not certain. CDR3 length: 14 amino acids. Germline lookup yields CDR1 KGHSH and CDR2 LQKENI. V was shortened by 3 bases and J by 7 bases, with 13 bases between the two germline ends.

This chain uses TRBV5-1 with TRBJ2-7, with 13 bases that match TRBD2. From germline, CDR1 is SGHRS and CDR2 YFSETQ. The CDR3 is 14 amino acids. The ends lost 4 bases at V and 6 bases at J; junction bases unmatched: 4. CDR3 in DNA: TGCGCCAGCAGCCACGGACTAGCGGGAGCCGAGCAGTACTTC. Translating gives CASSHGLAGAEQYF.

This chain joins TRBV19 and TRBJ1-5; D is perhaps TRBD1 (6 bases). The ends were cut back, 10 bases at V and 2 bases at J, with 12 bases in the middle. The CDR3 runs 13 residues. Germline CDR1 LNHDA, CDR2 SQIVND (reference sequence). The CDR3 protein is CATQGYRNQPQHF. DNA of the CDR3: TGTGCCACCCAGGGGTATCGCAATCAGCCCCAGCATTTT. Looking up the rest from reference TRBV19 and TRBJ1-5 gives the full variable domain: DGGITQSPKYLFRKEGQNVTLSCEQNLNHDAMYWYRQDPGQGLRLIYYSQIVNDFQKGDIAEGYSVSREKKESFPLTVTSAQKNPTAFYLCATQGYRNQPQHFGDGTRLSIL.

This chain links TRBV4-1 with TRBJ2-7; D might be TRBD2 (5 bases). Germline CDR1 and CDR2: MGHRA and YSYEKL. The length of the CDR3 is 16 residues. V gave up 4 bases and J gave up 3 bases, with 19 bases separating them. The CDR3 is CASSPGGGDLHYEQYF. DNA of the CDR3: TGCGCCAGCAGCCCAGGAGGTGGCGACCTCCACTACGAGCAGTACTTC.

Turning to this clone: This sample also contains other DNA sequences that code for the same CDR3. The DNA for the CDR3 is TGTGCCAGCAGCTACAGGGGAAACACTGAAGCTTTCTTT. Translated: CASSYRGNTEAFF. This chain uses TRBV7-8 with TRBJ1-1, with 7 bases aligning to TRBD1. Trimming removed 4 bases from V and 2 bases from J; junction bases left unmatched: 1. The germline CDR1 and CDR2 sequences are SGHVS and FQNEAQ. CDR3 length equals 13 residues.

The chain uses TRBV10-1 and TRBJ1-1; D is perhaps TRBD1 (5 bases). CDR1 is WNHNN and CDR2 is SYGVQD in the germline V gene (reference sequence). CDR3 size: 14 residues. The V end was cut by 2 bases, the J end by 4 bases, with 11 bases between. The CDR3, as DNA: TGCGCCAGCAGTGAGGGAGGGGTAGGCACTGAAGCTTTCTTT. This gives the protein CASSEGGVGTEAFF.

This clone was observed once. Here the CDR3 reads CASSLEGDQSQPQHF. The CDR3 nucleotides are TGTGCCAGCAGCTTAGAAGGGGATCAGAGTCAGCCCCAGCATTTT. The chain employs TRBV7-9 and TRBJ1-5; tentative D call: TRBD1 (5 bases). CDR1 SEHNR and CDR2 FQNEAQ come from the germline V gene (reference sequence). The CDR3 is 15 residues long. V was cut by 1 base and J by 6 bases, with 13 bases left in between. The full variable domain, in which reference TRBV7-9 and TRBJ1-5 provide the parts outside the CDR3, is DTGVSQNPRHKITKRGQNVTFRCDPISEHNRLYWYRQTLGQGPEFLTYFQNEAQLEKSRLLSDRFSAERPKGSFSTLEIQRTEQGDSAMYLCASSLEGDQSQPQHFGDGTRLSIL.

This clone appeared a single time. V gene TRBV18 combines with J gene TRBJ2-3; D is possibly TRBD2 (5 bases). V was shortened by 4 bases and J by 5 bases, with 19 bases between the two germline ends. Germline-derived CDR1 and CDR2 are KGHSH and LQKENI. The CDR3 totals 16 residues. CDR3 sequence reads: CASSLRTGKLQDTQYF. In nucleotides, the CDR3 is TGTGCCAGCTCACTACGTACGGGGAAGCTACAAGATACGCAGTATTTT.

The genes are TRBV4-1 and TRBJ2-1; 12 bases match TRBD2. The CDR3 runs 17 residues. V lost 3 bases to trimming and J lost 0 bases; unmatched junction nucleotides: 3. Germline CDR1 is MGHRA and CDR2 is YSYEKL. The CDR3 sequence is CASSQPTSGGSYNEQFF. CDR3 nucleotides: TGCGCCAGCAGCCAGCCGACTAGCGGGGGCTCCTACAATGAGCAGTTCTTC.

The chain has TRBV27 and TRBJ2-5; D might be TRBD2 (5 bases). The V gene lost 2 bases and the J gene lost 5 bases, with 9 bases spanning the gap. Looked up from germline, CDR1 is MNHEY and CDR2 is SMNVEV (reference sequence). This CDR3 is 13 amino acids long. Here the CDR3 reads CASSLGRRETQYF. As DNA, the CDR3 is TGTGCCAGCAGTTTAGGGAGAAGGGAGACCCAGTACTTC.

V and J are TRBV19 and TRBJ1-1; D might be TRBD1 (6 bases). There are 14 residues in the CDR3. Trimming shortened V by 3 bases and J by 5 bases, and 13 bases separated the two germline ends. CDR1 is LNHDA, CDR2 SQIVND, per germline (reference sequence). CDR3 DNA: TGTGCCAGTAGTATCCGACAGGATATGACTGAAGCTTTCTTT. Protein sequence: CASSIRQDMTEAFF.

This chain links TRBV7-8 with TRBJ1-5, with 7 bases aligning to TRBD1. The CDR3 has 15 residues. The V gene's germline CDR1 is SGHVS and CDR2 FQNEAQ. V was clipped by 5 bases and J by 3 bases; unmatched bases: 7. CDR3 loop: CASSGRTGVNQPQHF. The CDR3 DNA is TGTGCCAGCAGCGGGCGGACAGGAGTCAATCAGCCCCAGCATTTT.

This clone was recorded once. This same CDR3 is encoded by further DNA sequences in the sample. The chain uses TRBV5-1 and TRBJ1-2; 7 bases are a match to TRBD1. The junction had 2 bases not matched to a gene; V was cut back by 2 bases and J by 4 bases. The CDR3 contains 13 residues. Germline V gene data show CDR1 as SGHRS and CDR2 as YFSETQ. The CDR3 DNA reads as TGCGCCAGCAGCTTAGGGGGCTCCTATGGCTACACCTTC. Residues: CASSLGGSYGYTF.

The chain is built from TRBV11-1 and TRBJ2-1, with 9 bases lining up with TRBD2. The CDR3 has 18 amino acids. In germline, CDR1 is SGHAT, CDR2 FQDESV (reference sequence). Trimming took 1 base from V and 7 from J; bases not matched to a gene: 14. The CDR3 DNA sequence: TGTGCCAGCAGCTTAGGGAATAGCGGGAGATGGGGGGAAAATGAGCAGTTCTTC. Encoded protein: CASSLGNSGRWGENEQFF. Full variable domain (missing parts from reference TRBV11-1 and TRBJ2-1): EAEVAQSPRYKITEKSQAVAFWCDPISGHATLYWYRQILGQGPELLVQFQDESVVDDSQLPKDRFSAERLKGVDSTLKIQPAELGDSAMYLCASSLGNSGRWGENEQFFGPGTRLTVL.

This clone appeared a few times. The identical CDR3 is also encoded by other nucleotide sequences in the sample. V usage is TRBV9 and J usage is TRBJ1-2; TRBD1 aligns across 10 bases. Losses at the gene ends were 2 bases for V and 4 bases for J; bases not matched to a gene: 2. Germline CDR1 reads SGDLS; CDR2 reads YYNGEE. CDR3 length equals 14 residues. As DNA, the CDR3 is TGTGCCAGCAGCGTGGGACAGGGGACCTATGGCTACACCTTC. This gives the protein CASSVGQGTYGYTF.

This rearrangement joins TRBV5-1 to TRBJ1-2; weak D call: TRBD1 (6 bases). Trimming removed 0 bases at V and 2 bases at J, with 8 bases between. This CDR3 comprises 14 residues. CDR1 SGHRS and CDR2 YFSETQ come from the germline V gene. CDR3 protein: CASSLDTGNYGYTF. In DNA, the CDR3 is TGCGCCAGCAGCTTGGATACAGGGAACTATGGCTACACCTTC.

The CDR3 DNA sequence: TGTGCCAGCAGTTTAAGGGGTGCGGGCTACACCTTC. Amino acid sequence: CASSLRGAGYTF. This chain connects TRBV28 to TRBJ1-2, with D perhaps TRBD1 (5 bases). Trimming took off 2 bases at V and 8 bases at J, with 9 bases between the two ends. The length of the CDR3 is 12 residues. Germline CDR1 is MDHEN and CDR2 is SYDVKM.

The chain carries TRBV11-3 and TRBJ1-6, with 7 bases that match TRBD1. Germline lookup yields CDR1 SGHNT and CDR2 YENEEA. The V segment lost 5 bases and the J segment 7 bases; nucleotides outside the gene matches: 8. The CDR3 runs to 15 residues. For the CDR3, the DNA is TGTGCCAGCAGCCAGGGACAGCGGACCAATTCACCCCTCCACTTT. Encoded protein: CASSQGQRTNSPLHF.

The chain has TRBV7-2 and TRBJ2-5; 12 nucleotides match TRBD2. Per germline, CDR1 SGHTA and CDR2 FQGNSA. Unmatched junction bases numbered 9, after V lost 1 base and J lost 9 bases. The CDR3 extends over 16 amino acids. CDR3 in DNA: TGTGCCAGCAGCTTAGATTTTGGACTAGCGGGGATGGCCCAGTACTTC. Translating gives CASSLDFGLAGMAQYF.

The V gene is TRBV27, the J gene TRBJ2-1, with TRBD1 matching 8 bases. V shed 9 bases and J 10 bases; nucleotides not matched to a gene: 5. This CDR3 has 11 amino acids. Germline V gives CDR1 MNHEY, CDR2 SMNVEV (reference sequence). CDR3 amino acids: CASSGGGEQFF. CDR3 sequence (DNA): TGTGCCAGTTCAGGGGGCGGGGAGCAGTTCTTC.

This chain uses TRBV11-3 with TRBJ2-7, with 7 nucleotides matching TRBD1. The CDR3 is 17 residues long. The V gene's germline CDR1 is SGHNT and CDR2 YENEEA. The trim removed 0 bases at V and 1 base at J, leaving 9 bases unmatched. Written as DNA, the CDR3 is TGTGCCAGCAGCTTAGATCGGTTAGTGACAGGGTCCTACGAGCAGTACTTC. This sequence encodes CASSLDRLVTGSYEQYF.

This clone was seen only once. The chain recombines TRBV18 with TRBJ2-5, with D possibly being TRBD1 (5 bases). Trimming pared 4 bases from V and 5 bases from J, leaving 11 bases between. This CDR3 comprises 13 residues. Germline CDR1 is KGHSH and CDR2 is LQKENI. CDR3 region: CASSQGQVETQYF. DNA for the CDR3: TGTGCCAGCTCACAGGGGCAAGTGGAGACCCAGTACTTC.

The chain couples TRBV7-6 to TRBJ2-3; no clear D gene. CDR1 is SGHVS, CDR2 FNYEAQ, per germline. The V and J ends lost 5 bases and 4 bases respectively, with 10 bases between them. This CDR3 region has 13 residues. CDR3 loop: CASSPRLADTQYF. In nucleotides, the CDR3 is TGTGCCAGCAGCCCCCGACTGGCAGATACGCAGTATTTT.

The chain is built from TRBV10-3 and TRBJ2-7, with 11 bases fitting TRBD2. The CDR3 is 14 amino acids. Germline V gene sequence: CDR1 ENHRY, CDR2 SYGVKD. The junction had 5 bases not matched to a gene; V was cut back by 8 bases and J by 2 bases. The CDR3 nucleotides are TGTGCCATCCAGACTAGCGGGAACACCTACGAGCAGTACTTC. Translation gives CAIQTSGNTYEQYF.